The 7 T cell receptor beta chains presented below share a single source sample, sequenced in a study of shared clonotypes between healthy human individuals. Produced via immunoSEQ multiplex PCR; TCRdb's table is partial and in-frame only. Found here are hundreds of thousands of clones, approximately 95% of them singletons; the top ten hold around 0.12%. CD8 cells classed as naive were CD45RO-negative and positively selected for CCR7, excluding terminally differentiated effector memory CD45RA+ cells. The sequenced material came from naive CD8+ T cells sorted from blood. The source is a woman aged 25 to 39 in good health.

CDR3 in amino acids: CASTPLGGGDTQYF. CDR3 in DNA: TGTGCCAGCACCCCCCTCGGCGGCGGAGATACGCAGTATTTT. The chain combines TRBV27 with TRBJ2-3; D call uncertain. V was clipped by 7 bases and J by 5 bases, with 16 bases between them. The CDR3 sequence is 14 residues long. Germline V gene lookup returns CDR1 MNHEY and CDR2 SMNVEV (reference sequence).

In its sample, this clone was seen once. The chain couples TRBV2 to TRBJ2-1, with a tentative D call TRBD1 (6 bases). CDR3 length: 14 amino acids. Germline V lookup: CDR1 SNHLY, CDR2 FYNNEI. V lost 7 bases to trimming and J lost 2 bases, with 12 bases between them. The CDR3 is CASNHRDTYNEQFF. CDR3 nucleotides: TGTGCCAGCAACCACAGGGACACCTACAATGAGCAGTTCTTC. The whole variable domain, filled in from reference TRBV2 and TRBJ2-1, reads EPEVTQTPSHQVTQMGQEVILRCVPISNHLYFYWYRQILGQKVEFLVSFYNNEISEKSEIFDDQFSVERPDGSNFTLKIRSTKLEDSAMYFCASNHRDTYNEQFFGPGTRLTVL.

J is TRBJ2-1 and V is TRBV19; 10 positions agree with TRBD2. The CDR3 has 16 residues. V lost 1 base to trimming and J lost 6 bases; unmatched junction nucleotides: 6. Germline CDR1 and CDR2: LNHDA and SQIVND (reference sequence). The CDR3 DNA follows: TGTGCCAGTAGTATAGTAACAGCGGGAGGGAGCAATGAGCAGTTCTTC. It yields the protein CASSIVTAGGSNEQFF.

Remarks on this clone: The sample has other DNA sequences that encode this CDR3 too. V usage is TRBV27 and J usage is TRBJ2-7, with D hard to call. V was clipped by 2 bases and J by 5 bases, with 4 bases between them. The V gene's germline CDR1 is MNHEY and CDR2 SMNVEV (reference sequence). The CDR3 contains 11 residues. The CDR3 protein is CASSLGNEQYF. The DNA for the CDR3 is TGTGCCAGCAGTTTAGGCAACGAGCAGTACTTC.

V and J are TRBV27 and TRBJ2-4; 8 bases are a match to TRBD2. CDR3 length equals 15 residues. Germline V gene lookup returns CDR1 MNHEY and CDR2 SMNVEV (reference sequence). The V gene end was trimmed by 3 bases and the J gene end by 5 bases; junction bases not matched to a gene: 6. This CDR3 is CASSFGGRTQNIQYF. The DNA of the CDR3 is TGTGCCAGCAGTTTTGGCGGGAGGACTCAAAACATTCAGTACTTC.

The J gene is TRBJ2-1, the V gene TRBV4-2; the D is unclear. Germline-derived CDR1 and CDR2 are LGHNA and YNFKEQ. CDR3 length: 13 residues. V shed 1 base and J shed 11 bases, with 12 bases lying between them. The CDR3 region is CASSQGEGGKQFF. The CDR3 nucleotides read TGTGCCAGCAGCCAAGGAGAAGGCGGTAAGCAGTTCTTC.

The rearrangement links TRBV15 to TRBJ2-7; 8 bases agree with TRBD2. V dropped 3 bases and J dropped 3; count of bases not matched to a gene: 4. From germline, CDR1 is LNHNV and CDR2 YYDKDF (reference sequence). The CDR3 runs to 14 residues. Written as DNA, the CDR3 is TGTGCCACCAGCAGCTCCGGGACTAGCTACGAGCAGTACTTC. This sequence encodes CATSSSGTSYEQYF.